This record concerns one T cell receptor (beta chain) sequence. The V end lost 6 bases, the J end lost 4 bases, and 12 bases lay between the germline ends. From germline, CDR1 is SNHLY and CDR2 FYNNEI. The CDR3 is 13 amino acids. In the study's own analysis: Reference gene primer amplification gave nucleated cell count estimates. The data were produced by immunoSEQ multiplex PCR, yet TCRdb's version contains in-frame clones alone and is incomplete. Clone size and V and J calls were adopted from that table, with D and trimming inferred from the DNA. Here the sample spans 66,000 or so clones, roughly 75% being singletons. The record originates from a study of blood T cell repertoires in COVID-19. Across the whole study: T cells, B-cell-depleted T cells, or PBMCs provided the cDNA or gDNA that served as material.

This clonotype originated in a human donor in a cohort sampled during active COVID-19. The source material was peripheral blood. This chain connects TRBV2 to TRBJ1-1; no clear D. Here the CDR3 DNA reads TGTGCCAGCAGCGTCGAGAGGGCCACTGAAGCTTTCTTT. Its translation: CASSVERATEAFF.